This is a list of T cell receptor beta chains from one sample in a study of vaccination effects on CD4 cells after COVID-19. Their target antigens are unknown. TCRdb's copy holds only in-frame clones and misses some; the assay was immunoSEQ multiplex PCR. The table includes tens of thousands of clones, more than 75% detected once. The material sequenced was CD4+ T cells from PBMCs cultured with HCoV-NL63 spike peptides, taken after COVID-19 vaccination. The receptors come from a human donor who received a COVID-19 vaccine. Some clones in this sample may be carry-over from other donors' samples. Both conserved end residues are part of each CDR3. The D gene is left open where the match is weak. Clone size is stated in some rows and not others, as once, few, many or a class when expanded.

TRBV5-6	-	TRBJ1-6	-	CASSSLEGRLGDSPLHF	TGTGCCAGCAGCTCCTTGGAGGGACGATTGGGGGATTCACCCCTCCACTTT
TRBV11-3	-	TRBJ1-6	-	CASSLATGDLYNSPLHF	TGTGCCAGCAGCTTAGCGACAGGAGACCTCTATAATTCACCCCTCCACTTT
TRBV3-1/TRBV3-2	TRBD2	TRBJ2-3	-	CASSTGLAGGPNGFRSTDTQYF	TGTGCCAGCAGCACGGGACTAGCGGGGGGGCCTAATGGCTTTCGGAGCACAGATACGCAGTATTTT
TRBV7-2	-	TRBJ1-5	-	CASSLGTGQPQHF	TGTGCCAGCAGCCTTGGGACGGGCCAGCCCCAGCATTTT
TRBV24-1	-	TRBJ2-5	medium-sized	CATSDSLSQETQYF	TGTGCCACCAGTGACAGCCTATCTCAAGAGACCCAGTACTTC
TRBV9	TRBD1	TRBJ2-3	-	CASSSRTGTDTQYF	TGTGCCAGCAGCTCCCGGACAGGGACAGATACGCAGTATTTT
TRBV6-2/TRBV6-3	TRBD1	TRBJ1-6	-	CASSYGTGRGPLHF	TGTGCCAGCAGTTACGGGACAGGGCGGGGACCCCTCCACTTT
TRBV9	-	TRBJ2-2	few	CASSGVSGDTGELFF	TGTGCCAGCAGCGGCGTAAGCGGTGACACCGGGGAGCTGTTTTTT
TRBV30	-	TRBJ1-3	-	CAWSVRGPGNTIYF	TGTGCCTGGAGTGTACGGGGTCCTGGAAACACCATATATTTT
TRBV5-1	TRBD2	TRBJ2-5	-	CASSFSGGLRQETQYF	TGCGCCAGCAGCTTTAGCGGGGGGCTAAGGCAAGAGACCCAGTACTTC
TRBV5-1	-	TRBJ2-2	-	CASSSGAGTGELFF	TGCGCCAGCAGCTCGGGGGCCGGGACCGGGGAGCTGTTTTTT
TRBV25-1	TRBD2	TRBJ2-1	few	CASGSPGLGLYNEQFF	TGTGCCAGCGGGAGCCCGGGACTAGGACTTTACAATGAGCAGTTCTTC
TRBV5-1	-	TRBJ1-3	once	CASSRFSALSGNTIYF	TGCGCCAGCAGCCGGTTTAGTGCCCTCTCTGGAAACACCATATATTTT
TRBV12-3/TRBV12-4	-	TRBJ1-2	-	CASRFASASGYTF	TGTGCCAGCAGATTTGCTAGCGCTAGCGGCTACACCTTC
TRBV6-6	TRBD2	TRBJ2-1	-	CASSYSAGGSYNEQFF	TGTGCCAGCAGTTACTCGGCGGGGGGGTCCTACAATGAGCAGTTCTTC
TRBV4-1	-	TRBJ2-2	-	CASSQGRGMVTGELFF	TGCGCCAGCAGCCAAGGGAGGGGCATGGTCACCGGGGAGCTGTTTTTT
TRBV28	-	TRBJ2-1	-	CASSLPWANSNEQFF	TGTGCCAGCAGTCTTCCTTGGGCCAACAGCAATGAGCAGTTCTTC
TRBV7-3	TRBD1	TRBJ1-1	-	CASSRTGEPNTEAFF	TGTGCCAGCAGCAGGACAGGAGAACCGAACACTGAAGCTTTCTTT
TRBV27	-	TRBJ1-2	-	CASSLSAGVNGYTF	TGTGCCAGCAGTTTATCGGCGGGGGTAAATGGCTACACCTTC
TRBV2	-	TRBJ1-5	-	CASREAPGAGQPQHF	TGTGCCAGCAGGGAGGCCCCGGGGGCAGGCCAGCCCCAGCATTTT
TRBV5-1	-	TRBJ1-2	-	CASSPRQGSGYGYTF	TGCGCCAGCAGCCCCCGTCAGGGAAGCGGCTATGGCTACACCTTC
TRBV30	-	TRBJ1-1	-	CAWVGKGTSMAFF	TGTGCCTGGGTGGGGAAGGGGACGTCGATGGCTTTCTTT
TRBV6-6	-	TRBJ1-1	-	CASRRTADTTEAFF	TGTGCCAGCAGGAGGACAGCAGATACAACTGAAGCTTTCTTT
TRBV30	TRBD2	TRBJ2-3	-	CAWGGNPGLAGTDTQYF	TGTGCCTGGGGTGGGAACCCTGGACTAGCGGGGACAGATACGCAGTATTTT
TRBV2	TRBD1	TRBJ2-1	-	CASTRDRSYNEQFF	TGTGCCAGCACCCGGGACAGATCCTACAATGAGCAGTTCTTC
TRBV4-1	-	TRBJ1-1	-	CASSQLQSGTEAFF	TGCGCCAGCAGCCAGTTACAGAGTGGCACTGAAGCTTTCTTT
TRBV7-9	-	TRBJ2-5	-	CASSTRTLESATQYF	TGTGCCAGCAGCACTCGGACACTCGAAAGTGCGACCCAGTACTTC